A selection of T cell receptor beta chains follows, all from one sample in a study of PD-1 blockade in mismatch repair-deficient tumors. Clones were sequenced by immunoSEQ multiplex PCR, and TCRdb holds only the in-frame ones, with some missing. The sample yields around 68,000 clones, around 73% seen once. The sequencing here drew on peripheral blood, taken 2 weeks after starting pembrolizumab. The receptors shown here come from an adult with mismatch repair-deficient cancer. Each CDR3 is given with its conserved first and last residue. A D gene is named only where the DNA matches it firmly. Clone size is not always given. Where it is, it says once, few, many or a class for expanded clones.

d_gene: NA; abundance: NA; v_gene: TRBV29-1; j_gene: TRBJ1-1; CDR3nt: TGCAGCGTTGAAACCGACCAACCCATGGAAGCTTTCTTT; CDR3aa: CSVETDQPMEAFF
d_gene: TRBD1; abundance: NA; v_gene: TRBV9; j_gene: TRBJ2-7; CDR3nt: TGTGCCAGCAGCGTAGGGGCAGGGACAGGGCTCTCCTACGAGCAGTACTTC; CDR3aa: CASSVGAGTGLSYEQYF
d_gene: NA; abundance: few; v_gene: TRBV5-1; j_gene: TRBJ1-5; CDR3nt: TGCGCCAGCCGCCGGGACAACAATCAGCCCCAGCATTTT; CDR3aa: CASRRDNNQPQHF
d_gene: NA; abundance: NA; v_gene: TRBV5-1; j_gene: TRBJ2-7; CDR3nt: TGCGCCAGCAGCTTGGCGATGGGTCCCGAGCAGTACTTC; CDR3aa: CASSLAMGPEQYF
d_gene: TRBD1; abundance: NA; v_gene: TRBV6-6; j_gene: TRBJ2-7; CDR3nt: TGTGCCAGCAGTTACGGGACAGGGGCCTACGAGCAGTACTTC; CDR3aa: CASSYGTGAYEQYF
d_gene: TRBD1; abundance: NA; v_gene: TRBV7-6; j_gene: TRBJ1-2; CDR3nt: TGTGCCAGCAGCGATCCCACAGGGGGTGGCTACACCTTC; CDR3aa: CASSDPTGGGYTF
d_gene: TRBD2; abundance: NA; v_gene: TRBV6-5; j_gene: TRBJ2-7; CDR3nt: TGTGCCAGCAGTTACAGGAGCGGGAGTTACGAGCAGTACTTC; CDR3aa: CASSYRSGSYEQYF
d_gene: TRBD2; abundance: few; v_gene: TRBV7-3; j_gene: TRBJ2-2; CDR3nt: TGTGCCAGCAGCTTAGGGATAGCGGGAGCGGCCGGGGAGCTGTTTTTT; CDR3aa: CASSLGIAGAAGELFF
d_gene: TRBD1; abundance: NA; v_gene: TRBV5-6; j_gene: TRBJ2-1; CDR3nt: TGTGCCAGCAGTCCGGGACAGTTCTACAATGAGCAGTTCTTC; CDR3aa: CASSPGQFYNEQFF
d_gene: NA; abundance: NA; v_gene: TRBV15; j_gene: TRBJ2-5; CDR3nt: TGTGCCACCAGCAGAGATCGGGCTAGCCAAGAGACCCAGTACTTC; CDR3aa: CATSRDRASQETQYF
d_gene: TRBD1; abundance: NA; v_gene: TRBV2; j_gene: TRBJ1-2; CDR3nt: TGTGCCAGCAGGAGACAGGGGCCCGGCTACACCTTC; CDR3aa: CASRRQGPGYTF
d_gene: TRBD2; abundance: NA; v_gene: TRBV7-2; j_gene: TRBJ2-1; CDR3nt: TGTGCCAGCAGCTTAGGCGGTGGAGCGGGAGGGTCCTACAATGAGCAGTTCTTC; CDR3aa: CASSLGGGAGGSYNEQFF
d_gene: NA; abundance: NA; v_gene: TRBV30; j_gene: TRBJ2-3; CDR3nt: TGTGCCTGGAGTGACTTGGGCACAGATACGCAGTATTTT; CDR3aa: CAWSDLGTDTQYF
d_gene: TRBD2; abundance: NA; v_gene: TRBV25-1; j_gene: TRBJ2-7; CDR3nt: TGTGCCAGCAGTAAGAGCGGGAGCTCCTACGAGCAGTACTTC; CDR3aa: CASSKSGSSYEQYF
d_gene: NA; abundance: NA; v_gene: TRBV7-2; j_gene: TRBJ1-1; CDR3nt: TGTGCCAGCAGCTTACAGGGAGGGGACACTGAAGCTTTCTTT; CDR3aa: CASSLQGGDTEAFF
d_gene: TRBD2; abundance: few; v_gene: TRBV7-9; j_gene: TRBJ2-2; CDR3nt: TGTGCCGGGGGGGACAACACCGGGGAGCTGTTTTTT; CDR3aa: CAGGDNTGELFF
d_gene: NA; abundance: NA; v_gene: TRBV7-8; j_gene: TRBJ1-1; CDR3nt: TGTGCCAGCAGGCCGGACGGTTCGAGGTCGGGCACTGAAGCTTTCTTT; CDR3aa: CASRPDGSRSGTEAFF
d_gene: NA; abundance: few; v_gene: TRBV7-3; j_gene: TRBJ1-5; CDR3nt: TGTGCCAGCAGCAATGGGATCAATCAGCCCCAGCATTTT; CDR3aa: CASSNGINQPQHF
d_gene: NA; abundance: NA; v_gene: TRBV6-5; j_gene: TRBJ1-5; CDR3nt: TGTGCCAGCAGTTACTTGGGGGAGTTTCAGCCCCAGCATTTT; CDR3aa: CASSYLGEFQPQHF
d_gene: NA; abundance: NA; v_gene: TRBV6-6; j_gene: TRBJ2-2; CDR3nt: TGTGCCAGCAGTTCAGGGTACGGGGAGCTGTTTTTT; CDR3aa: CASSSGYGELFF
d_gene: TRBD2; abundance: NA; v_gene: TRBV5-5; j_gene: TRBJ2-1; CDR3nt: TGTGCCAGCAGCTTGCGGGCGCGGGAGAACAATGAGCAGTTCTTC; CDR3aa: CASSLRARENNEQFF
d_gene: NA; abundance: NA; v_gene: TRBV30; j_gene: TRBJ1-2; CDR3nt: TGTGCCTGGAGAAGGTCCTACCGGGATGGCTACACCTTC; CDR3aa: CAWRRSYRDGYTF
d_gene: TRBD1; abundance: NA; v_gene: TRBV6-5; j_gene: TRBJ2-5; CDR3nt: TGTGCCAGCAGCACAGGGGCTGAAGAGACCCAGTACTTC; CDR3aa: CASSTGAEETQYF
d_gene: NA; abundance: NA; v_gene: TRBV7-9; j_gene: TRBJ2-7; CDR3nt: TGTGCCAGCAGCTCCGGTCTTTCGGAGCGGTACTTC; CDR3aa: CASSSGLSERYF
d_gene: TRBD2; abundance: NA; v_gene: TRBV7-7; j_gene: TRBJ2-3; CDR3nt: TGTGCTAGCAGCTTAGGACTAGCGGGAGTAGATACGCAGTATTTT; CDR3aa: CASSLGLAGVDTQYF
d_gene: NA; abundance: few; v_gene: TRBV7-8; j_gene: TRBJ1-1; CDR3nt: TGTGCCAGCAGCTCTCCTTCACGGAACACTGAAGCTTTCTTT; CDR3aa: CASSSPSRNTEAFF